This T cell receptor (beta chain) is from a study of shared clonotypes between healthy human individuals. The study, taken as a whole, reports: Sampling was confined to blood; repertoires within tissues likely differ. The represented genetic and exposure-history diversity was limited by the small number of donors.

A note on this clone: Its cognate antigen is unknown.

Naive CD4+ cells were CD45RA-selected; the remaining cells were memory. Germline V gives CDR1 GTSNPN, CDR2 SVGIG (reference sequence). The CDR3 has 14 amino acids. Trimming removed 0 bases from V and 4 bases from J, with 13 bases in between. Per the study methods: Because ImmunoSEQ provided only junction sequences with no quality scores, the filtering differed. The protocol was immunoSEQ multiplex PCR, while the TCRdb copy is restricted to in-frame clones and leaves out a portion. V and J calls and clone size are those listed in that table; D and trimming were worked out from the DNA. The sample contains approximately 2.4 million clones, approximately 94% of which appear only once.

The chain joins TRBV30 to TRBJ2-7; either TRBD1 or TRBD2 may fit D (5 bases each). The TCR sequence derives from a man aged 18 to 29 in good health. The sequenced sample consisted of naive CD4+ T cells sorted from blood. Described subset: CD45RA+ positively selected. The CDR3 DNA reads TGTGCCTGGAGTGTACGGGGCGGAGGATACGAGCAGTACTTC. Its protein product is CAWSVRGGGYEQYF.